A selection of T cell receptor beta chains follows, all from one sample in a study of blood T cell repertoires in COVID-19. TCRdb's copy holds only in-frame clones and misses some; the assay was immunoSEQ multiplex PCR. The sample includes about 330,000 clones, around four fifths of them seen just once. The material sequenced was peripheral blood. These receptors were taken from a woman aged 45 to 65 with acute or convalescent COVID-19. Both conserved end residues are part of each CDR3. Fields, in order: clone size, CDR3 length, D gene, V gene, J gene, CDR3 DNA, CDR3 protein. A D gene is named only where the DNA matches it firmly. Part of the rows lack a size; the others show once, few, many or a class for expanded clones.

clone size: once; CDR3 length: 17; D gene: TRBD1; V gene: TRBV5-5; J gene: TRBJ1-1; CDR3 DNA: TGTGCCAGCAGCCCGGTTGGGACAGGTTGGCTGAACACTGAAGCTTTCTTT; CDR3 protein: CASSPVGTGWLNTEAFF
clone size: -; CDR3 length: 15; D gene: TRBD1; V gene: TRBV6-1; J gene: TRBJ1-3; CDR3 DNA: TGTGCCAGCAGTGAAGCAGGGGGCATTGGAAACACCATATATTTT; CDR3 protein: CASSEAGGIGNTIYF
clone size: -; CDR3 length: 11; D gene: -; V gene: TRBV30; J gene: TRBJ2-7; CDR3 DNA: TGTGCCTGGAGTCTCCCCGGCGAGCAGTACTTC; CDR3 protein: CAWSLPGEQYF
clone size: once; CDR3 length: 12; D gene: -; V gene: TRBV9; J gene: TRBJ1-2; CDR3 DNA: TGTGCCAGCACACGTTTAGGCGGCGGCTACACCTTC; CDR3 protein: CASTRLGGGYTF
clone size: -; CDR3 length: 12; D gene: -; V gene: TRBV3-1/TRBV3-2; J gene: TRBJ2-1; CDR3 DNA: TGTGCCAGCAGCCAAGGGCGAGGTGAGCAGTTCTTC; CDR3 protein: CASSQGRGEQFF
clone size: -; CDR3 length: 14; D gene: TRBD1; V gene: TRBV10-3; J gene: TRBJ1-2; CDR3 DNA: TGTGCCATCACTTTTGGACAGGACCTATTAGGGTACACCTTC; CDR3 protein: CAITFGQDLLGYTF
clone size: -; CDR3 length: 14; D gene: -; V gene: TRBV4-3; J gene: TRBJ2-5; CDR3 DNA: TGCGCCAGCAGCCAAGAGAACAGCCAAGAGACCCAGTACTTC; CDR3 protein: CASSQENSQETQYF
clone size: -; CDR3 length: 16; D gene: TRBD2; V gene: TRBV5-1; J gene: TRBJ2-5; CDR3 DNA: TGCGCCAGCAGCCCCGGACTAGCGGGGCGGGATGGGACCCAGTACTTC; CDR3 protein: CASSPGLAGRDGTQYF
clone size: -; CDR3 length: 14; D gene: TRBD1; V gene: TRBV2; J gene: TRBJ2-6; CDR3 DNA: TGTGCCAGCAGCGACAGGGCGGGGGCCAACGTCCTGACTTTC; CDR3 protein: CASSDRAGANVLTF
clone size: once; CDR3 length: 15; D gene: -; V gene: TRBV9; J gene: TRBJ2-3; CDR3 DNA: TGTGCCAGCAGCGCTACCGGGACTGGAGCAGATACGCAGTATTTT; CDR3 protein: CASSATGTGADTQYF
clone size: -; CDR3 length: 15; D gene: TRBD1; V gene: TRBV10-3; J gene: TRBJ1-1; CDR3 DNA: TGTGCCATAGCAAGACAGGGAACCGCCAACACTGAAGCTTTCTTT; CDR3 protein: CAIARQGTANTEAFF
clone size: -; CDR3 length: 13; D gene: -; V gene: TRBV30; J gene: TRBJ2-7; CDR3 DNA: TGTGCCTGGATCCGTGCAGGGGCCTACGAGCAGTACTTC; CDR3 protein: CAWIRAGAYEQYF
clone size: -; CDR3 length: 13; D gene: -; V gene: TRBV7-2; J gene: TRBJ1-1; CDR3 DNA: TGTGCCAGCAGCCCACCAGGCAACACTGAAGCTTTCTTT; CDR3 protein: CASSPPGNTEAFF
clone size: -; CDR3 length: 14; D gene: -; V gene: TRBV5-1; J gene: TRBJ2-5; CDR3 DNA: TGCGCCAGCAGGGCCCCCCGGTCAGGGGAGACCCAGTACTTC; CDR3 protein: CASRAPRSGETQYF
clone size: -; CDR3 length: 14; D gene: -; V gene: TRBV11-2; J gene: TRBJ1-4; CDR3 DNA: TGTGCCAGCAGCTCCGGCGGGGCGGATGGAAAACTGTTTTTT; CDR3 protein: CASSSGGADGKLFF
clone size: few; CDR3 length: 14; D gene: TRBD1; V gene: TRBV5-1; J gene: TRBJ1-4; CDR3 DNA: TGCGCCAGCAGCTCACAGGGGGCAGGGGAAAAACTGTTTTTT; CDR3 protein: CASSSQGAGEKLFF
clone size: few; CDR3 length: 13; D gene: -; V gene: TRBV7-9; J gene: TRBJ1-5; CDR3 DNA: TGTGCCAGCAGCTTTCAAGGGGGTCAGCCCCAGCATTTT; CDR3 protein: CASSFQGGQPQHF
clone size: few; CDR3 length: 15; D gene: -; V gene: TRBV5-1; J gene: TRBJ1-1; CDR3 DNA: TGCGCCAGCAGCTCGGCAAGGGGGATGAACACTGAAGCTTTCTTT; CDR3 protein: CASSSARGMNTEAFF
clone size: -; CDR3 length: 12; D gene: -; V gene: TRBV29-1; J gene: TRBJ2-3; CDR3 DNA: TGCAGCGTTGGGCAGTTCACAGATACGCAGTATTTT; CDR3 protein: CSVGQFTDTQYF
clone size: -; CDR3 length: 15; D gene: -; V gene: TRBV18; J gene: TRBJ2-2; CDR3 DNA: TGTGCCAGCTCACCAGATCTCAGGAACACCGGGGAGCTGTTTTTT; CDR3 protein: CASSPDLRNTGELFF
clone size: few; CDR3 length: 13; D gene: -; V gene: TRBV27; J gene: TRBJ2-3; CDR3 DNA: TGTGCCAGCAGTTTTCTTCCAGGAGATACGCAGTATTTT; CDR3 protein: CASSFLPGDTQYF
clone size: few; CDR3 length: 12; D gene: -; V gene: TRBV3-1/TRBV3-2; J gene: TRBJ1-5; CDR3 DNA: TGTGCCAGCAGCCAAGCAGGGCAGCCCCAGCATTTT; CDR3 protein: CASSQAGQPQHF
clone size: -; CDR3 length: 15; D gene: -; V gene: TRBV4-1; J gene: TRBJ1-2; CDR3 DNA: TGCGCCAGCAGCCAAGTCTCAGGGGAGCAGGATGGCTACACCTTC; CDR3 protein: CASSQVSGEQDGYTF
clone size: -; CDR3 length: 16; D gene: -; V gene: TRBV5-6; J gene: TRBJ1-5; CDR3 DNA: TGTGCCAGCAGCTCAATGGGGGGGACTAGCAATCAGCCCCAGCATTTT; CDR3 protein: CASSSMGGTSNQPQHF
clone size: once; CDR3 length: 15; D gene: -; V gene: TRBV19; J gene: TRBJ2-1; CDR3 DNA: TGTGCCAGTAGTATAGACCCGGAGGGGCGCAATGAGCAGTTCTTC; CDR3 protein: CASSIDPEGRNEQFF
clone size: once; CDR3 length: 14; D gene: -; V gene: TRBV18; J gene: TRBJ1-1; CDR3 DNA: TGTGCCAGCTCACCAACCCAGGGGCCCTATGAAGCTTTCTTT; CDR3 protein: CASSPTQGPYEAFF
clone size: -; CDR3 length: 14; D gene: TRBD1; V gene: TRBV19; J gene: TRBJ1-4; CDR3 DNA: TGTGCCAGTAGTATGGACAGGGGGAGCGAAAAACTGTTTTTT; CDR3 protein: CASSMDRGSEKLFF